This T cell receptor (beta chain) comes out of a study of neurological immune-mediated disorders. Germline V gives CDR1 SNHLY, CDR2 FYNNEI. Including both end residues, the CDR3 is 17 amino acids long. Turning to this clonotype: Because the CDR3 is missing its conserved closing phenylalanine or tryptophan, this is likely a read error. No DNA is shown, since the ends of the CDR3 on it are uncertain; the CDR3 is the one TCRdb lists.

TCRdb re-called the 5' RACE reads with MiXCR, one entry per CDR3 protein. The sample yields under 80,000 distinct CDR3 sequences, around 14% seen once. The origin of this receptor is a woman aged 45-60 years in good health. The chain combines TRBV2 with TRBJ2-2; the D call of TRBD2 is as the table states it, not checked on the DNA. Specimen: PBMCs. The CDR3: CASTFRIARLSGGELVL.